These 17 T cell receptor beta chains were sequenced from one sample in a study of shared T cell receptors in the human thymus. Some clones are missing from TCRdb's copy, which holds only in-frame ones; the method was immunoSEQ multiplex PCR. Of roughly 660,000 clones in the sample, over 75% were seen once. These data also featured in a second study, about human thymus T cells.

The material sequenced was thymocytes. All receptors derive from a boy under three years old with a congenital heart defect.

The chain has TRBV7-9 and TRBJ2-5; 8 nucleotides agree with TRBD1. V trimming: 4 bases; J trimming: 2 bases; junction bases outside the gene matches: 3. This CDR3 spans 14 amino acids. Germline V gives CDR1 SEHNR, CDR2 FQNEAQ (reference sequence). CDR3 residues: CASSSRTGQETQYF. Here the CDR3 DNA reads TGTGCCAGCAGCTCGAGGACAGGGCAAGAGACCCAGTACTTC. Full variable domain (remainder filled in from reference TRBV7-9 and TRBJ2-5): DTGVSQNPRHKITKRGQNVTFRCDPISEHNRLYWYRQTLGQGPEFLTYFQNEAQLEKSRLLSDRFSAERPKGSFSTLEIQRTEQGDSAMYLCASSSRTGQETQYFGPGTRLLVL.

J is TRBJ2-7 and V is TRBV7-8, with D tentatively TRBD2 (5 bases). The CDR3 loop spans 14 amino acids. Germline lookup yields CDR1 SGHVS and CDR2 FQNEAQ. The V gene lost 4 bases and the J gene lost 5 bases, with 15 bases spanning the gap. CDR3 DNA sequence: TGTGCCAGCAGCTCCCTCCGGGATAGGCACGAGCAGTACTTC. Amino acid sequence: CASSSLRDRHEQYF.

The chain has TRBV6-1 and TRBJ1-3; possible D gene TRBD1, 5 bases. Trimming took 8 bases from V and 12 from J, leaving 23 bases between them. This CDR3 is 14 amino acids long. The germline V gene encodes CDR1 MNHNS and CDR2 SASEGT. CDR3 nucleotide sequence: TGTGCCAGCTCCCGCGGGGGGAGTGGGGGGTACATATATTTT. This codes for CASSRGGSGGYIYF.

This chain uses TRBV23-1 with TRBJ2-4; possibly TRBD1 for D (5 bases). TRBV23-1 is recorded as an ORF, its role being uncertain. The CDR3 runs to 16 residues. Trimming took off 7 bases at V and 2 bases at J, with 18 bases between the two ends. This CDR3 is CASTTSQGVSKNIQYF. DNA of the CDR3: TGCGCCAGCACCACAAGCCAGGGTGTCTCCAAAAACATTCAGTACTTC.

This chain joins TRBV28 and TRBJ1-3; TRBD1 matches at 7 bases. The germline CDR1 and CDR2 sequences are MDHEN and SYDVKM. This CDR3 spans 14 amino acids. Unmatched junction bases numbered 10, after V lost 8 bases and J lost 6 bases. The CDR3 sequence: CASENRGQANTIYF. The DNA for the CDR3 is TGTGCCAGCGAAAATCGAGGACAGGCAAACACCATATATTTT.

V gene TRBV6-5 combines with J gene TRBJ1-5; D is possibly TRBD1 (5 bases). In germline, CDR1 is MNHEY, CDR2 SVGAGI. CDR3 length: 14 amino acids. The V end lost 6 bases, the J end lost 7 bases, and 16 bases lay between the germline ends. Written as DNA, the CDR3 is TGTGCCAGCAGCCAAATGGTGGGGGGGCAGCCCCAGCATTTT. Translation gives CASSQMVGGQPQHF.

The chain combines TRBV4-3 with TRBJ2-1, with 12 bases aligning to TRBD2. Trimming at V came to 0 bases and at J to 0 bases, leaving 9 bases not matched to a gene. The germline V gene has CDR1 LGHNA and CDR2 YSLEER. The CDR3 contains 20 residues. CDR3 nucleotide sequence: TGCGCCAGCAGCCAAGATATGGGACTAGCGGGCCAAAGCTCCTACAATGAGCAGTTCTTC. Translation: CASSQDMGLAGQSSYNEQFF.

This chain links TRBV4-1 with TRBJ1-1; 10 nucleotides line up with TRBD1. J gave up 3 bases and V 1 base, and 11 bases lay outside the gene matches. This CDR3 contains 18 residues. Germline CDR1 reads MGHRA; CDR2 reads YSYEKL. The CDR3 loop reads CASSQAVRTGGADTEAFF. CDR3 nucleotides: TGCGCCAGCAGCCAAGCGGTACGGACAGGGGGTGCGGACACTGAAGCTTTCTTT.

The V gene is TRBV6-5, the J gene TRBJ1-5; D gene ambiguous. With 5 bases removed from V and 0 bases from J, the gap between germline ends came to 11 bases. Germline-derived CDR1 and CDR2 are MNHEY and SVGAGI. The CDR3 runs 15 residues. CDR3 DNA: TGTGCCAGCAGTCACCTTCGGGATAGCAATCAGCCCCAGCATTTT. Translating gives CASSHLRDSNQPQHF.

The table lists this clone with a few counts. V gene TRBV25-1 combines with J gene TRBJ2-7; D possibly corresponds to TRBD1 (5 bases). Germline loops: CDR1 MGHDK, CDR2 SYGVNS. The CDR3 loop spans 11 amino acids. V was cut by 6 bases and J by 2 bases, with 5 bases left in between. CDR3 bases: TGTGCCAGCAGGGGGCCCTACGAGCAGTACTTC. Protein product: CASRGPYEQYF.

The gene calls are TRBV11-2 and TRBJ2-1; TRBD1 matches at 10 bases. The CDR3 is 16 amino acids. The J segment lost 3 bases and the V segment lost 2 bases, leaving 4 bases of the junction unmatched. The germline gives CDR1 SGHAT, CDR2 FQNNGV. The CDR3 nucleotides are TGTGCCAGCAGCTTAAACCGGGACAGGGGCTACAATGAGCAGTTCTTC. It yields the protein CASSLNRDRGYNEQFF.

The J gene is TRBJ2-7, the V gene TRBV14, with TRBD2 identical over 10 bases. The trim removed 0 bases at V and 0 bases at J, leaving 5 bases unmatched. CDR1 is SGHDN and CDR2 is FVKESK in the germline V gene. CDR3 length equals 17 residues. Here the CDR3 reads CASSQDAPSGSSYEQYF. DNA for the CDR3: TGTGCCAGCAGCCAAGATGCGCCTAGCGGGAGCTCCTACGAGCAGTACTTC.

The chain combines TRBV9 with TRBJ2-1, with 7 bases identical to TRBD2. The CDR3 totals 11 residues. After removal of 0 bases from V and 13 bases from J, the junction contained 1 base not matched to a gene. CDR1 and CDR2 from the germline V gene are SGDLS and YYNGEE. The CDR3 bases are TGTGCCAGCAGCGTAGGCGGGAGCCAGTTCTTC. Protein product: CASSVGGSQFF.

In this sample, this clone turned up a few times. The genes are TRBV14 and TRBJ2-1; D is unclear. Trimming removed 3 bases at V and 8 bases at J, with 17 bases between. The CDR3 is 15 amino acids. Germline CDR1 SGHDN, CDR2 FVKESK. The CDR3 protein is CASSHRPSLGDEQFF. The DNA for the CDR3 is TGTGCCAGCAGCCACCGACCAAGCCTAGGCGATGAGCAGTTCTTC.

This clone was counted a single time. The chain joins TRBV2 to TRBJ2-5; 9 bases are a match to TRBD2. V trimming: 6 bases; J trimming: 2 bases; junction bases outside the gene matches: 4. The CDR3 has 14 amino acids. Germline assignment: CDR1 SNHLY and CDR2 FYNNEI. The CDR3 region has the DNA TGTGCCAGCAGCCGACTAGCGGAGCAAGAGACCCAGTACTTC. Translated: CASSRLAEQETQYF.

The chain carries TRBV19 and TRBJ2-7; D is undetermined. V was cut by 6 bases and J by 3 bases, with 6 bases left in between. Germline CDR1 is LNHDA and CDR2 is SQIVND (reference sequence). The length of the CDR3 is 11 residues. DNA for the CDR3: TGTGCCAGTAGGCTAGGCTACGAGCAGTACTTC. Protein: CASRLGYEQYF.

The count of this clone is one. The rearrangement links TRBV29-1 to TRBJ1-2; D unresolved. Germline lookup yields CDR1 SQVTM and CDR2 ANQGSEA. This CDR3 has 13 amino acids. V was cut by 4 bases and J by 6 bases, with 15 bases left in between. The CDR3: CSVVMRGRDGYTF. The CDR3 DNA is TGCAGCGTTGTGATGCGTGGGCGCGATGGCTACACCTTC.